This passage covers 2 T cell receptor beta chains from one sample sequenced in a study of cytomegalovirus exposure and HLA in healthy donors. Primers included in the PCR were 60 Vbeta and 13 Jbeta primers. The repertoire was sequenced with immunoSEQ multiplex PCR; TCRdb's copy has only in-frame clones and lacks some. This sample's table has 75,000 to 85,000 clones. Sequencing was performed on PBMCs. These receptors all come from a man between 18 and 29 years old in good health and CMV-seropositive.

This chain uses TRBV28 with TRBJ2-1, with D hard to call. Trimming pared 2 bases from V and 9 bases from J, leaving 5 bases between. CDR1 MDHEN and CDR2 SYDVKM come from the germline V gene. There are 11 residues in the CDR3. The CDR3 is CASSLRGEQFF. CDR3 DNA: TGTGCCAGCAGTTTACGCGGTGAGCAGTTCTTC.

V and J are TRBV19 and TRBJ1-5; 8 nucleotides align to TRBD1. The V gene's germline CDR1 is LNHDA and CDR2 SQIVND (reference sequence). This CDR3 has 13 residues. V was clipped by 5 bases and J by 5 bases; unmatched bases: 2. Here the CDR3 reads CASSETGDQPQHF. In DNA, the CDR3 is TGTGCCAGTAGTGAGACAGGGGATCAGCCCCAGCATTTT.